This T cell receptor (beta chain) emerged from a study of metastatic and nonmetastatic thyroid tumors. Study-level information: Peripheral blood and tumor or nodule samples from malignant and benign thyroid patients were compared. Overall study findings and caveats: Significantly higher TCR beta diversity was reportedly seen in malignant thyroid tumors than benign nodules, in blood and tumor.

Original processing notes: To classify distant metastasis in papillary thyroid cancer, a model was built from CDR3 differences across clinicopathological groups. TCRdb re-analyzed the PCR reads through MiXCR. These V and J calls derive from TCRdb rather than the authors' analysis. The table has about 40,000 clones, around a sixth seen once; the top ten hold 9.9%. All patients were treatment-naive before thyroid surgery. In germline, CDR1 is LNHDA, CDR2 SQIVND (reference sequence). Losses at the gene ends were 7 bases for V and 5 bases for J; bases not matched to a gene: 12. The CDR3 is 15 residues long. About this clone itself: What it recognizes is unknown.

This rearrangement joins TRBV19 to TRBJ2-3; 7 bases match TRBD2. This receptor was taken from a female donor with papillary thyroid cancer or a benign thyroid nodule (not recorded which). Some clones in this sample may be carry-over from other donors' samples. The material sequenced was tumor tissue. The CDR3 nucleotides are TGTGCCAGTAATGTAAAAGCGGGGAGGCTAGATACGCAGTATTTT. It yields the protein CASNVKAGRLDTQYF.